This T cell receptor (beta chain) was found in a study of cytomegalovirus exposure and HLA in healthy donors. The sample holds one count of this clone. The germline V gene encodes CDR1 SEHNR and CDR2 FQNEAQ (reference sequence). The CDR3 loop spans 13 amino acids. V dropped 1 base and J dropped 12 bases, with 13 bases sitting between them. PCR was performed using 60 Vbeta and 13 Jbeta primers. In the original processing: In a later analysis, around 10 million of 75 million to 85 million unique beta chains occurred in at least two donors. Here immunoSEQ multiplex PCR was the method, and the copy in TCRdb shows in-frame clones only, minus some. The V and J calls and clone size come from that table; D and trimming were worked out from the DNA. The profile shows roughly 200,000 clones, roughly 85% of them singletons.

The sequenced sample consisted of PBMCs. The chain recombines TRBV7-9 with TRBJ2-1, with D unclear. The TCR originated in a woman in her 50s in good health and CMV-seronegative. CDR3 in DNA: TGTGCCAGCAGCTTAGGCCTAGTAACCGGGCAGTTCTTC. This gives the protein CASSLGLVTGQFF.